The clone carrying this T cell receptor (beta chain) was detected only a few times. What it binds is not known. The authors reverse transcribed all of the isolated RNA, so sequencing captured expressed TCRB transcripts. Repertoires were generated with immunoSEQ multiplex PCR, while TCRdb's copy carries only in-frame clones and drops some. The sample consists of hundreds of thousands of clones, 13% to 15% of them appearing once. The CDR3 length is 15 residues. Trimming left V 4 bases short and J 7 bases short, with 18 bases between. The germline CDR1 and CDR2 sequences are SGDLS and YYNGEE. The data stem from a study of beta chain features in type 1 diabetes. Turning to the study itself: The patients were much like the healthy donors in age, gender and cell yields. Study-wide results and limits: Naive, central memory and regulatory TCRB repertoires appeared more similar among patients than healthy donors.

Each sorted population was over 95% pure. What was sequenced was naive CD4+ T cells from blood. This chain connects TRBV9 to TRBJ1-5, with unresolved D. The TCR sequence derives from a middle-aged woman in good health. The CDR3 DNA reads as TGTGCCAGCAGCCCAGGAGGGTCAGACACACAGCCCCAGCATTTT. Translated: CASSPGGSDTQPQHF.